This entry concerns a single T cell receptor beta chain. What it binds is unknown. These data belong to a study of CD8+CD57+ T cells in acquired aplastic anemia. According to the study, genomic DNA was the template for TCR beta VDJ and CDR3 profiling. TCRdb passed the reads through MiXCR, listing each CDR3 protein once. Of 90,000 to 130,000 distinct CDR3 sequences listed, 51% are singletons. This CDR3 is 16 amino acids long. Unmatched junction bases numbered 6, after V lost 5 bases and J lost 1 base. CDR1 is KGHDR and CDR2 is SFDVKD in the germline V gene. Overall study findings and caveats: Patients and controls shared under 35 CD8+ CDR3 sequences, highly expressed in patients.

The chain carries TRBV24-1 and TRBJ2-2; 7 bases map to TRBD2. The source of this sequence is a human donor in good health, serving as a control. Material: sorted CD4+, CD8+, or CD8+CD57+ T cells (not recorded which) from PBMCs. CDR3 nucleotides: TGTGCCACCAGTGCTCGGGACTACGGGAACACCGGGGAGCTGTTTTTT. This translates into CATSARDYGNTGELFF.